Listed here are 18 T cell receptor beta chains from one sample, sequenced in a study of blood T cell repertoires in COVID-19. This table comes from immunoSEQ multiplex PCR, and its TCRdb copy is limited to in-frame clones, with some not included. This sample yields approximately 300,000 clones, of which around four fifths are seen a single time; over 3.5% belongs to the top ten. Sequenced input: peripheral blood. These receptors were collected from a woman in her forties or fifties with active or convalescent COVID-19.

The V gene is TRBV15, the J gene TRBJ1-2, with D unresolved. The CDR3 length is 15 residues. V was clipped by 0 bases and J by 0 bases, with 8 bases between them. Germline V gives CDR1 LNHNV, CDR2 YYDKDF (reference sequence). DNA of the CDR3: TGTGCCACCAGCAGAGAATGGGCCTCTAACTATGGCTACACCTTC. This sequence encodes CATSREWASNYGYTF.

The V call is TRBV4-2, the J call TRBJ2-7; 8 bases line up with TRBD2. The CDR3 extends over 16 amino acids. V dropped 3 bases and J dropped 1; count of bases not matched to a gene: 8. Germline values: CDR1 LGHNA, CDR2 YNFKEQ. CDR3 DNA sequence: TGTGCCAGCAGCCAGAACCCCGGGACTAGTTCCTACGAGCAGTACTTC. Translated, it gives CASSQNPGTSSYEQYF.

CDR3: CASSDSENTEAFF. Here the CDR3 DNA reads TGTGCCAGCAGCGACAGTGAGAACACTGAAGCTTTCTTT. The gene calls are TRBV12-3 or TRBV12-4 and TRBJ1-1, with a weak D call TRBD1 (5 bases). The CDR3 loop spans 13 amino acids. The ends were cut back, 6 bases at V and 1 base at J, with 9 bases in the middle.

The J gene is TRBJ2-2, the V gene TRBV7-2; the D gene is possibly TRBD2 (5 bases). Trimming pared 2 bases from V and 5 bases from J, leaving 15 bases between. The CDR3 covers 16 residues. CDR1 SGHTA and CDR2 FQGNSA come from the germline V gene. The CDR3 is CASSLISLGGTGELFF. The CDR3 region has the DNA TGTGCCAGCAGCTTAATCTCTCTAGGAGGAACCGGGGAGCTGTTTTTT.

The V and J genes are TRBV5-4 and TRBJ2-1, with TRBD2 matching over 7 bases. The length of the CDR3 is 16 residues. Germline V gives CDR1 SGHNT, CDR2 YYREEE (reference sequence). Trimming took 4 bases from V and 8 from J; bases not matched to a gene: 15. The CDR3 nucleotides are TGTGCCAGCAGCCCAACGACATCATGGGGGAGGGATGAGCAGTTCTTC. Translated, it gives CASSPTTSWGRDEQFF.

The chain recombines TRBV7-6 with TRBJ2-7; TRBD1 matches 7 bases. The trim removed 3 bases at V and 3 bases at J, leaving 2 bases unmatched. Germline V gives CDR1 SGHVS, CDR2 FNYEAQ. This CDR3 is 13 amino acids long. CDR3: CASSLAGGYEQYF. The DNA of the CDR3 is TGTGCCAGCAGCTTGGCAGGGGGCTACGAGCAGTACTTC.

The chain recombines TRBV6-5 with TRBJ2-2; the D gene is possibly TRBD2 (5 bases). Germline assignment: CDR1 MNHEY and CDR2 SVGAGI. CDR3 length equals 15 residues. Trimming left V 8 bases short and J 0 bases short, with 13 bases between. The CDR3 nucleotides are TGTGCCAGCGACTACAGACCTGCGAACACCGGGGAGCTGTTTTTT. Its protein is CASDYRPANTGELFF.

This clone was found many times. The V gene is TRBV2, the J gene TRBJ2-2, with D perhaps TRBD2 (6 bases). The germline CDR1 and CDR2 sequences are SNHLY and FYNNEI. V lost 8 bases to trimming and J lost 1 base, with 8 bases between them. This CDR3 comprises 13 residues. CDR3 protein: CASGTLNTGELFF. The CDR3 coding sequence is TGTGCCAGCGGGACTTTGAACACCGGGGAGCTGTTTTTT.

The chain links TRBV27 to TRBJ2-7, with 9 nucleotides matching TRBD1. The V segment lost 5 bases and the J segment 2 bases; nucleotides outside the gene matches: 4. The CDR3 spans 14 residues. Germline-derived CDR1 and CDR2 are MNHEY and SMNVEV (reference sequence). The CDR3 loop reads CASSPRTGAYEQYF. The CDR3 DNA follows: TGTGCCAGCAGTCCCCGGACAGGGGCCTACGAGCAGTACTTC.

The chain has TRBV9 and TRBJ2-3; D call uncertain. The germline V and J ends were trimmed by 4 bases and 0 bases, with 21 bases remaining between them. The CDR3 loop spans 18 amino acids. Per germline, CDR1 SGDLS and CDR2 YYNGEE. This CDR3 is CASSSHPPGATSTDTQYF. CDR3 bases: TGTGCCAGCAGCTCCCATCCTCCTGGAGCCACTAGCACAGATACGCAGTATTTT.

The rearrangement joins TRBV7-8 to TRBJ2-7; D is perhaps TRBD2 (6 bases). The ends were cut back, 1 base at V and 0 bases at J, with 19 bases in the middle. Germline V gene lookup returns CDR1 SGHVS and CDR2 FQNEAQ. The CDR3 spans 18 residues. CDR3 loop: CASSLEFSAGLLSYEQYF. The CDR3 DNA follows: TGTGCCAGCAGCTTAGAATTTTCGGCGGGACTCCTCTCCTACGAGCAGTACTTC.

The chain combines TRBV5-1 with TRBJ1-4; D remains ambiguous. Trimming removed 1 base at V and 7 bases at J, with 8 bases between. In germline, CDR1 is SGHRS, CDR2 YFSETQ. This CDR3 is built from 13 residues. CDR3 nucleotides: TGCGCCAGCAGCTTGCAGGCGAGTGAAAAACTGTTTTTT. It encodes CASSLQASEKLFF.

This CDR3 reads CASSQEAPTSGRAGSYNEQFF. The DNA for the CDR3 is TGTGCCAGCAGCCAAGAGGCCCCCACTAGCGGGAGGGCCGGCTCCTACAATGAGCAGTTCTTC. The chain links TRBV4-2 to TRBJ2-1; 13 bases are a match to TRBD2. The V and J ends lost 0 bases and 0 bases, in that order; junction bases with no gene match: 11. In germline, CDR1 is LGHNA, CDR2 YNFKEQ. This CDR3 contains 21 residues.

This sequence joins TRBV9 and TRBJ1-4; D not certain. The CDR3 length is 15 residues. From germline, CDR1 is SGDLS and CDR2 YYNGEE. V was trimmed by 4 bases and J by 8 bases, leaving 18 bases between them. The CDR3 region has the DNA TGTGCCAGCAGCTCACTACCGGGAGGCCCGGAAAAACTGTTTTTT. This sequence encodes CASSSLPGGPEKLFF.

V gene TRBV14 combines with J gene TRBJ2-2, with 8 bases lining up with TRBD1. This CDR3 has 17 residues. Losses at the gene ends were 0 bases for V and 3 bases for J; bases not matched to a gene: 6. CDR1 and CDR2 from the germline V gene are SGHDN and FVKESK. The CDR3 is CASSQDPAGGDTGELFF. The CDR3 nucleotides are TGTGCCAGCAGCCAAGATCCGGCAGGGGGCGACACCGGGGAGCTGTTTTTT.

The V call is TRBV18, the J call TRBJ1-3, with 7 bases that match TRBD1. With V trimmed by 4 bases and J by 4 bases, 10 bases remained unmatched. CDR3 length equals 16 residues. CDR1 KGHSH and CDR2 LQKENI come from the germline V gene. This CDR3 reads CASSHNRGQPGNTIYF. The DNA for the CDR3 is TGTGCCAGCTCACACAACAGGGGACAACCCGGAAACACCATATATTTT.

The chain links TRBV25-1 to TRBJ2-1; 9 nucleotides agree with TRBD2. CDR1 and CDR2 (germline): MGHDK, SYGVNS. V gave up 2 bases and J gave up 8 bases; unmatched junction bases: 7. CDR3 length: 15 amino acids. This chain's CDR3 is CASSERAGGPYEQFF. As DNA, the CDR3 is TGTGCCAGCAGTGAAAGGGCGGGAGGGCCCTATGAGCAGTTCTTC.

This clone was recorded at least ten times. This chain connects TRBV2 to TRBJ1-1; 9 bases fit TRBD1. Germline CDR1 and CDR2: SNHLY and FYNNEI. This CDR3 is 12 amino acids long. The junction had 4 bases not matched to a gene; V was cut back by 3 bases and J by 11 bases. The DNA of the CDR3 is TGTGCCAGCAGTGAGCGGGACAGGGAGGCTTTCTTT. It codes for CASSERDREAFF.